The sequence of this TCR beta chain was determined in a study of monozygotic twins with inflammatory bowel disease. TCRdb re-called the 5' RACE reads and catalogs CDR3 proteins one per entry, DNA excluded. The sample is made up of more than 300,000 distinct CDR3 sequences, and the top ten hold 2.5% to 3% of it. This CDR3 has 13 amino acids. CDR1 MNHEY and CDR2 SVGAGI come from the germline V gene. Material: blood. This receptor was identified in a human donor with ulcerative colitis or Crohn's disease, or a healthy co-twin of an affected twin (not recorded which). The chain couples TRBV6-5 to TRBJ1-2; the D gene TCRdb calls, TRBD1, cannot be checked with no DNA. CDR3 sequence: CATHAGGDYGYTF.